The 14 T cell receptor beta chains given below trace back to one sample, sequenced in a study of blood T cell repertoires in COVID-19 (dated by TCRdb to the early 2020s). The library was generated by the immunoSEQ multiplex PCR assay. TCRdb took this table from immuneACCESS and kept in-frame rearrangements with V and J called. Such tables lack part of the clones; where checked against another copy, unresolved V genes explain under half of the gap, and the rest is unexplained. The sample includes around 380,000 clones, with about 89% observed a single time. In total, the top ten clones hold approximately 1.2% of the sample. Material: PBMCs or T cells enriched from blood (not recorded which). The source of these receptors is a man aged 30 to 45 who had recovered from COVID-19.

The chain joins TRBV13 to TRBJ2-1; TRBD1 matches 8 bases. The CDR3 has 16 residues. V lost 1 base, J lost 3 bases, and 5 bases stayed unmatched. Germline values: CDR1 PRHDT, CDR2 FYEKMQ (reference sequence). The CDR3 region has the DNA TGTGCCAGCAGCTTAGTCCCAGGGGGCCTCTACAATGAGCAGTTCTTC. Translated, it gives CASSLVPGGLYNEQFF. Full variable domain (remainder filled in from reference TRBV13 and TRBJ2-1): AAGVIQSPRHLIKEKRETATLKCYPIPRHDTVYWYQQGPGQDPQFLISFYEKMQSDKGSIPDRFSAQQFSDYHSELNMSSLELGDSALYFCASSLVPGGLYNEQFFGPGTRLTVL.

This clone showed up just once. This chain links TRBV10-3 with TRBJ2-7; TRBD2 matches 7 bases. The CDR3 is made up of 12 amino acids. V lost 6 bases and J lost 2; bases outside the gene matches: 1. CDR1 ENHRY and CDR2 SYGVKD come from the germline V gene. CDR3 region: CAISRGAYEQYF. The CDR3 DNA follows: TGTGCCATCAGCCGGGGGGCCTACGAGCAGTACTTC.

V is TRBV7-2 and J is TRBJ1-2; D not certain. The CDR3 has 12 amino acids. Trimming removed 1 base from V and 8 bases from J, with 8 bases in between. The germline gives CDR1 SGHTA, CDR2 FQGNSA. CDR3 coding DNA: TGTGCCAGCAGCTTAGGAGAGGAAGGCTACACCTTC. This sequence encodes CASSLGEEGYTF.

This clone was counted a few times. Mismatch with germline at one junction end may stem from a read error. V usage is TRBV6-5 and J usage is TRBJ1-1, with 7 bases matching TRBD1. This CDR3 contains 13 residues. Germline CDR1 reads MNHEY; CDR2 reads SVGAGI. The CDR3 DNA reads TGTGCCAGCAGTTACGTCCCGGGACAGTCTCTAATCTTT. Translation gives CASSYVPGQSLIF.

This chain connects TRBV12-5 to TRBJ2-2; 10 bases map to TRBD2. CDR1 and CDR2 (germline): LGHNT, FRNRAP. V dropped 1 base and J dropped 7; count of bases not matched to a gene: 3. The length of the CDR3 is 15 residues. The CDR3 region is CASGLGLAGDGELFF. DNA for the CDR3: TGTGCTAGTGGTTTGGGTCTAGCGGGGGACGGGGAGCTGTTTTTT.

The chain employs TRBV15 and TRBJ1-6; 9 bases are a match to TRBD1. Germline CDR1 reads LNHNV; CDR2 reads YYDKDF (reference sequence). This CDR3 region has 15 residues. J gave up 9 bases and V 0 bases, and 3 bases lay outside the gene matches. The CDR3 reads CATSREQGAGSPLHF. CDR3 DNA: TGTGCCACCAGCAGAGAACAGGGGGCAGGTTCACCCCTCCACTTT.

This chain connects TRBV7-3 to TRBJ2-7; TRBD2 agrees at 7 bases. Germline values: CDR1 SGHTA, CDR2 FQGTGA. With 1 base clipped from V and 5 bases from J, the junction kept 8 bases outside the gene matches. The CDR3 is 15 residues long. DNA for the CDR3: TGTGCCAGCAGCTTAAGTGCGGGGGTAGTCCACGAGCAGTACTTC. Translating it yields CASSLSAGVVHEQYF.

The V call is TRBV7-3, the J call TRBJ2-1; the match to TRBD2 covers 10 bases. J was trimmed by 9 bases and V by 0 bases; bases with no gene match: 8. Germline CDR1 reads SGHTA; CDR2 reads FQGTGA. The CDR3 is 16 residues long. CDR3 DNA sequence: TGTGCCAGCAGCTTAACCTCGTCTAGCGGGGGTGGTGAGCAGTTCTTC. Translation: CASSLTSSSGGGEQFF.

V gene TRBV30 combines with J gene TRBJ1-4; D is perhaps TRBD1 (6 bases). CDR3 length equals 14 residues. Trimming pared 3 bases from V and 7 bases from J, leaving 15 bases between. Looked up from germline, CDR1 is GTSNPN and CDR2 is SVGIG (reference sequence). The CDR3 spells CAWSPQGVLEKLFF. CDR3 DNA: TGTGCCTGGAGCCCACAGGGAGTTCTTGAAAAACTGTTTTTT.

The chain links TRBV9 to TRBJ2-5; TRBD1 might be the D (5 bases). The CDR3 consists of 14 residues. The germline V and J ends were trimmed by 6 bases and 3 bases, with 15 bases remaining between them. The germline CDR1 and CDR2 sequences are SGDLS and YYNGEE. In nucleotides, the CDR3 is TGTGCCAGCACCCAGGAGCAGGGCAAAGAGACCCAGTACTTC. Encoded protein: CASTQEQGKETQYF.

The chain links TRBV6-1 to TRBJ1-6; tentatively, D is TRBD1 (6 bases). CDR3 length equals 16 residues. The germline CDR1 and CDR2 sequences are MNHNS and SASEGT. Trimming removed 0 bases from V and 4 bases from J, with 10 bases in between. The CDR3 DNA sequence: TGTGCCAGCAGTGAAGCTCCGACAGGATATAATTCACCCCTCCACTTT. It specifies CASSEAPTGYNSPLHF.

The J gene is TRBJ1-5, the V gene TRBV19; a possible D gene is TRBD1 (5 bases). Germline V CDR1 and CDR2: LNHDA, SQIVND (reference sequence). CDR3 length: 14 amino acids. Trimming took off 4 bases at V and 1 base at J, with 8 bases between the two ends. DNA of the CDR3: TGTGCCAGTAGTACAACAGGCAGCAATCAGCCCCAGCATTTT. This sequence encodes CASSTTGSNQPQHF.

This clone came up many times. The chain is built from TRBV19 and TRBJ1-2; a weak D match, TRBD1 (5 bases). V was cut by 4 bases and J by 7 bases, with 16 bases left in between. This CDR3 comprises 14 residues. Per germline, CDR1 LNHDA and CDR2 SQIVND (reference sequence). CDR3 DNA: TGTGCCAGTAGTAGGGGGGAAATCCAAGCTGGCTACACCTTC. As protein: CASSRGEIQAGYTF.

The chain has TRBV6-6 and TRBJ2-2, with TRBD2 matching over 7 bases. The germline gives CDR1 MNHNY, CDR2 SVGAGI (reference sequence). CDR3 length: 14 residues. The V and J ends lost 6 bases and 4 bases, in that order; junction bases with no gene match: 5. The CDR3 is CASSPREATGELFF. The CDR3 DNA follows: TGTGCCAGCAGCCCCCGGGAGGCCACCGGGGAGCTGTTTTTT.